A selection of T cell receptor beta chains follows, all from one sample in a study of identical twins. TCRdb recomputed calls from the 5' RACE reads with MiXCR, one row per CDR3 protein. The sample holds fewer than 250,000 distinct CDR3 sequences, approximately 7.3% seen once. This sample also appeared in a second study, on yellow fever vaccine responses in identical twins.

The sample taken for sequencing was CD8+ T cells sorted from blood. These receptors were collected from a woman aged 18-35 years in good health. Both conserved end residues are part of each CDR3. Each record gives: V gene, J gene, CDR3 protein.

TRBV3-1,TRBJ2-3,CASSQLLAGITDTQYF
TRBV7-7,TRBJ2-1,CASSPSVRGYNEQFF
TRBV6-1,TRBJ2-1,CASSVAGGKRGYNEQFF
TRBV2,TRBJ2-2,CASSEAGELFF
TRBV3-1,TRBJ2-1,CASSLLSGEQFF
TRBV7-9,TRBJ2-7,CASSAGTRNEQYF
TRBV5-1,TRBJ2-1,CASSGGFNEQFF
TRBV27,TRBJ1-5,CASRTTGGNQPQHF
TRBV27,TRBJ2-3,CASSSPGLAGAPAYTDTQYF
TRBV29-1,TRBJ2-5,CSVDAGAGTQYF
TRBV5-5,TRBJ2-1,CASSSYSLLAGEWDEQFF
TRBV5-1,TRBJ2-3,CASSFRDPDTDTQYF
TRBV7-8,TRBJ2-5,CASSLRVGGSQETQYF
TRBV20-1,TRBJ2-3,CSAEILRGEDTQYF
TRBV9,TRBJ2-2,CASSPAPGAGELFF
TRBV9,TRBJ2-1,CASSVAGVAGGPNNEQFF
TRBV4-1,TRBJ2-5,CASSQVLDSGGYQETQYF